This TCR beta chain was retrieved from a study of human T cells and chemical hapten exposure. TCRdb processed the RACE reads anew with MiXCR; each CDR3 protein has one entry. The sample has around 300,000 distinct CDR3 sequences; approximately 5.8% are singletons. There are many counts of this clonotype. Specified time point: pre-sensitization, week 0. Treatment noted: therapeutic diphenylcyclopropenone sensitization with weekly scalp DPC. The receptor's source is a young woman with alopecia areata. Some clones in this sample may be carry-over from other donors' samples. The material was whole blood, obtained in connection with sensitization to the hapten diphenylcyclopropenone (DPC).

The CDR3 coding sequence is TGCAGTGCTCATTGGACGGAGGGTACTGAAGCTTTCTTT. Protein: CSAHWTEGTEAFF. The gene calls are TRBV20-1 and TRBJ1-1; D uncertain. The V gene's germline CDR1 is DFQATT and CDR2 SNEGSKA (reference sequence). The V end was cut by 5 bases, the J end by 5 bases, with 15 bases between. The CDR3 contains 13 residues.